Each of the 23 T cell receptor beta chains below was sequenced from the same sample in a study of naive and memory T cell subsets. Whole-study results and caveats: Especially in CD8 cells, naive repertoires contained a few larger clonotypes, possibly CD45RA-re-expressing memory cells.

Both TRBC1 and TRBC2 were covered by a beta constant-region primer of two equimolar oligonucleotides. The ligated cDNA underwent four PCR rounds using SP2 and nested alpha and beta constant-region primers. TCRdb reanalysed the UMI-ligation and nested PCR reads using MiXCR and keeps one entry per CDR3 protein. The sample shows 150,000 or so distinct CDR3 sequences, 22% of them seen only once. What these receptors recognize is not known. The sample comprised naive CD4+ T cells from blood. These receptors all stem from a human donor in good health.

This clonotype has at least ten counts. The chain has TRBV29-1 and TRBJ2-3; D is perhaps TRBD1 (7 bases). CDR3 size: 14 residues. Between the trimmed V and J ends, which lost 3 bases and 3 bases, there was a span of 13 bases. CDR1 is SQVTM, CDR2 ANQGSEA, per germline. CDR3: CSVEAGGGTDTQYF. CDR3 DNA: TGCAGCGTTGAGGCAGGGGGAGGTACAGATACGCAGTATTTT.

This clonotype was observed a handful of times. Here the CDR3 reads CASSLRGQGTGELFF. CDR3 nucleotide sequence: TGTGCCAGCAGTTTACGGGGGCAGGGCACCGGGGAGCTGTTTTTT. The V call is TRBV12-3 or TRBV12-4, the J call TRBJ2-2; D possibly uses TRBD1 or TRBD2 (6 bases each). The CDR3 is made up of 15 amino acids. Trimming left V 2 bases short and J 4 bases short, with 11 bases between.

This clonotype has only a few counts. The gene calls are TRBV24-1 and TRBJ2-3, with TRBD1 matching over 8 bases. Germline V gene sequence: CDR1 KGHDR, CDR2 SFDVKD. CDR3 length: 16 amino acids. The junction had 7 bases not matched to a gene; V was cut back by 2 bases and J by 4 bases. This CDR3 reads CATSDSDRVGSDTQYF. As DNA, the CDR3 is TGTGCCACCAGTGATTCGGACAGGGTTGGCTCAGATACGCAGTATTTT.

V and J are TRBV5-1 and TRBJ2-1; D is unresolved. Trimming pared 0 bases from V and 8 bases from J, leaving 9 bases between. The CDR3 spans 13 residues. The germline V gene has CDR1 SGHRS and CDR2 YFSETQ. The CDR3 region is CASSLATADEQFF. Written as DNA, the CDR3 is TGCGCCAGCAGCTTGGCCACGGCGGATGAGCAGTTCTTC. The variable domain in full, completed from reference TRBV5-1 and TRBJ2-1, reads KAGVTQTPRYLIKTRGQQVTLSCSPISGHRSVSWYQQTPGQGLQFLFEYFSETQRNKGNFPGRFSGRQFSNSRSEMNVSTLELGDSALYLCASSLATADEQFFGPGTRLTVL.

This clonotype occurred many times. This rearrangement joins TRBV19 to TRBJ2-1; D call uncertain. Trimming removed 9 bases at V and 0 bases at J, with 15 bases between. CDR3 length: 15 residues. Per the germline V gene, CDR1 is LNHDA and CDR2 is SQIVND (reference sequence). The CDR3 protein is CASLDGGASYNEQFF. The CDR3 DNA reads TGTGCCAGCCTCGATGGTGGAGCCTCCTACAATGAGCAGTTCTTC. Full variable domain (rest looked up from reference TRBV19 and TRBJ2-1): DGGITQSPKYLFRKEGQNVTLSCEQNLNHDAMYWYRQDPGQGLRLIYYSQIVNDFQKGDIAEGYSVSREKKESFPLTVTSAQKNPTAFYLCASLDGGASYNEQFFGPGTRLTVL.

This clonotype has a handful of counts. The V and J genes are TRBV20-1 and TRBJ2-1, with a possible D match to TRBD2 (5 bases). The CDR3 loop spans 10 amino acids. Germline-derived CDR1 and CDR2 are DFQATT and SNEGSKA (reference sequence). CDR3 sequence (DNA): TGCATGAGTGGCGGGAATGAGCAGTTCTTC. Amino acids: CMSGGNEQFF.

This chain joins TRBV20-1 and TRBJ1-1; D gene ambiguous. This CDR3 is 13 amino acids long. V gave up 5 bases and J gave up 1 base, with 11 bases separating them. CDR1 is DFQATT, CDR2 SNEGSKA, per germline (reference sequence). CDR3 sequence (DNA): TGCAGTGCTCCAAAGGGTCCGAACACTGAAGCTTTCTTT. This encodes CSAPKGPNTEAFF.

At least ten counts were recorded for this clonotype. The J gene is TRBJ2-1, the V gene TRBV18, with 11 nucleotides matching TRBD2. From germline, CDR1 is KGHSH and CDR2 LQKENI. Trimming took 4 bases from V and 7 from J; bases not matched to a gene: 6. This CDR3 has 15 amino acids. In nucleotides, the CDR3 is TGTGCCAGCTCACAACTAGCGGGGGCCATGAATGAGCAGTTCTTC. As protein: CASSQLAGAMNEQFF.

V is TRBV2 and J is TRBJ2-7; D is unresolved. This CDR3 spans 12 amino acids. V was pared by 6 bases and J by 1 base, with 7 bases between. Germline loops: CDR1 SNHLY, CDR2 FYNNEI. CDR3: CASRDVSYEQYF. The CDR3 DNA is TGTGCCAGCAGGGACGTTTCCTACGAGCAGTACTTC. The complete variable domain, with remaining parts taken from reference TRBV2 and TRBJ2-7, reads EPEVTQTPSHQVTQMGQEVILRCVPISNHLYFYWYRQILGQKVEFLVSFYNNEISEKSEIFDDQFSVERPDGSNFTLKIRSTKLEDSAMYFCASRDVSYEQYFGPGTRLTVT.

This chain connects TRBV11-1 to TRBJ1-5; 8 bases are a match to TRBD1. The V and J ends lost 3 bases and 2 bases, in that order; junction bases with no gene match: 6. CDR1 is SGHAT and CDR2 is FQDESV in the germline V gene (reference sequence). The CDR3 is 16 amino acids. The CDR3 spells CASSFGDRGRNQPQHF. In DNA, the CDR3 is TGTGCCAGCAGCTTCGGTGACAGGGGACGCAATCAGCCCCAGCATTTT. Drawing the rest from reference TRBV11-1 and TRBJ1-5, the complete variable domain is EAEVAQSPRYKITEKSQAVAFWCDPISGHATLYWYRQILGQGPELLVQFQDESVVDDSQLPKDRFSAERLKGVDSTLKIQPAELGDSAMYLCASSFGDRGRNQPQHFGDGTRLSIL.

This clonotype occurred a few times. The chain employs TRBV20-1 and TRBJ2-7, with D perhaps TRBD1 (5 bases). The CDR3 has 12 amino acids. Looked up from germline, CDR1 is DFQATT and CDR2 is SNEGSKA (reference sequence). Deletions cut 7 bases from V and 5 bases from J, with 15 bases between. The CDR3 DNA follows: TGCAGTGTTGGCAGGGTAGTGCACGAGCAGTACTTC. Residues: CSVGRVVHEQYF.

This clonotype came up a few times. The rearrangement joins TRBV29-1 to TRBJ2-7; TRBD1 matches at 7 bases. This CDR3 comprises 15 residues. V shed 4 bases, J shed 4 bases, and the junction held 13 bases outside the gene matches. Germline-derived CDR1 and CDR2 are SQVTM and ANQGSEA. The CDR3: CSVGLLTGKRYEQYF. CDR3 nucleotides: TGCAGCGTTGGCCTACTGACAGGGAAGAGGTACGAGCAGTACTTC.

This chain links TRBV20-1 with TRBJ1-5; D unresolved. The CDR3 length is 13 residues. Germline V gene lookup returns CDR1 DFQATT and CDR2 SNEGSKA (reference sequence). V dropped 3 bases and J dropped 0 bases, with 6 bases sitting between them. This CDR3 reads CSASRVSNQPQHF. The CDR3 DNA follows: TGCAGTGCTAGTAGGGTTAGCAATCAGCCCCAGCATTTT.

This clonotype was observed a handful of times. This chain uses TRBV10-3 with TRBJ2-5; 13 bases map to TRBD2. Per germline, CDR1 ENHRY and CDR2 SYGVKD. CDR3 length equals 16 residues. After removal of 6 bases from V and 0 bases from J, the junction contained 4 bases not matched to a gene. This CDR3 is CAIRGTSGKYQETQYF. The CDR3 DNA reads TGTGCCATCAGGGGGACTAGCGGGAAGTACCAAGAGACCCAGTACTTC.

This clonotype was counted only a few times. The chain is built from TRBV18 and TRBJ2-3; D is tentatively TRBD1 or TRBD2 (6 bases each). The germline V and J ends were trimmed by 0 bases and 6 bases, with 13 bases remaining between them. The CDR3 is 15 amino acids. Germline V gene lookup returns CDR1 KGHSH and CDR2 LQKENI. The CDR3 DNA reads as TGTGCCAGCTCACCACCGGTGGGGGGCAAGGATACGCAGTATTTT. Encoded protein: CASSPPVGGKDTQYF.

V and J are TRBV18 and TRBJ2-1; a weak D match, TRBD1 (6 bases). CDR3 length: 16 residues. V shed 3 bases and J shed 4 bases, with 16 bases lying between them. Germline CDR1 and CDR2: KGHSH and LQKENI. This chain's CDR3 is CASSPPGHRTYNEQFF. CDR3 bases: TGTGCCAGCTCACCGCCGGGACATAGAACGTACAATGAGCAGTTCTTC.

This clonotype came up a few times. V and J are TRBV6-2 or TRBV6-3 and TRBJ2-1, with D tentatively TRBD2 (5 bases). Germline V lookup: CDR1 MNHEY, CDR2 SVGEGT. The CDR3 is 15 residues long. Trimming shortened V by 6 bases and J by 7 bases, and 19 bases separated the two germline ends. The CDR3 sequence: CASRPPGWRVNEQFF. The CDR3 DNA reads TGTGCCAGCAGGCCGCCGGGATGGCGGGTAAATGAGCAGTTCTTC.

Here the CDR3 reads CASSSKDRNTGELFF. The CDR3 DNA follows: TGCGCCAGCAGCTCCAAGGACAGAAACACCGGGGAGCTGTTTTTT. The J gene is TRBJ2-2, the V gene TRBV5-1, with D maybe TRBD1 (6 bases). V lost 3 bases, J lost 2 bases, and 11 bases lay in between. This CDR3 region has 15 residues. Germline lookup yields CDR1 SGHRS and CDR2 YFSETQ.

This clonotype has only a few counts. The rearrangement joins TRBV5-1 to TRBJ2-1, with D unclear. The CDR3 consists of 17 residues. The germline CDR1 and CDR2 sequences are SGHRS and YFSETQ. Trimming left V 3 bases short and J 4 bases short, with 20 bases between. The CDR3 nucleotides read TGCGCCAGCAGCTCTGACCTAATACCCGCGATATACAATGAGCAGTTCTTC. It codes for CASSSDLIPAIYNEQFF.

This clonotype has just a few counts. The rearrangement uses TRBV7-6 and TRBJ2-5; no reliable D call. The CDR3 is made up of 16 amino acids. Germline V gives CDR1 SGHVS, CDR2 FNYEAQ. V gave up 5 bases and J gave up 0 bases, with 16 bases separating them. The CDR3 DNA reads as TGTGCCAGCAGCCCAGGCCGGGTGGGGAACCAAGAGACCCAGTACTTC. It translates to CASSPGRVGNQETQYF.

The chain carries TRBV3-1 and TRBJ2-1; D call uncertain. CDR3 length: 17 residues. The ends were cut back, 0 bases at V and 4 bases at J, with 16 bases in the middle. Germline V gene sequence: CDR1 LGHDT, CDR2 YNNKEL (reference sequence). In nucleotides, the CDR3 is TGTGCCAGCAGCCAAGAGCGGAAATCGACTCCGTACAATGAGCAGTTCTTC. Translated, it gives CASSQERKSTPYNEQFF.

This clonotype was counted many times. The chain couples TRBV19 to TRBJ1-6; D is undetermined. Germline-derived CDR1 and CDR2 are LNHDA and SQIVND (reference sequence). The length of the CDR3 is 15 residues. V lost 3 bases to trimming and J lost 7 bases, with 13 bases between them. Here the CDR3 DNA reads TGTGCCAGTAGTATGGTTGGACCTTCCAATTCACCCCTCCACTTT. Its protein product is CASSMVGPSNSPLHF.

The chain uses TRBV6-5 and TRBJ2-3, with D tentatively TRBD1 or TRBD2 (5 bases each). Deletions cut 7 bases from V and 6 bases from J, with 17 bases between. Germline V gene data show CDR1 as MNHEY and CDR2 as SVGAGI. The CDR3 is made up of 14 amino acids. The CDR3 DNA sequence: TGTGCCAGCAAATACGGGGCTAGTACGGATACGCAGTATTTT. Protein: CASKYGASTDTQYF.